These T cell receptor beta chains were read from a single sample in a study of CD8 T cells in Susac syndrome. TCRdb used MiXCR to reprocess the immunoSEQ multiplex PCR reads, holding one entry per CDR3 protein. The table has 85,000 to 90,000 distinct CDR3 sequences, roughly 91% seen once. Sequencing input: CD8+ T cells from PBMCs. All receptors derive from a human donor in good health. CDR3s include the opening cysteine and the closing phenylalanine or tryptophan. The order of the fields is D gene, J gene, V gene, CDR3 DNA, CDR3 protein. A D gene is named only where the DNA matches it firmly.

d_gene: .; j_gene: TRBJ1-1; v_gene: TRBV2; CDR3nt: TGTGCCAGCAGTGAGTTCGTTAAGGATGAAGCTTTCTTT; CDR3aa: CASSEFVKDEAFF
d_gene: .; j_gene: TRBJ2-7; v_gene: TRBV7-9; CDR3nt: TGTGCCAGCAGCCCCACCACCGGGGTCTACGAGCAGTACTTC; CDR3aa: CASSPTTGVYEQYF
d_gene: .; j_gene: TRBJ2-7; v_gene: TRBV12-3/TRBV12-4; CDR3nt: TGTGCCAGCAGTTTTGGGGCCAGCTACGAGCAGTACTTC; CDR3aa: CASSFGASYEQYF
d_gene: .; j_gene: TRBJ2-7; v_gene: TRBV11-2; CDR3nt: TGTGCCAGCAGCTTAGGTCCAGGTGCGGGGGAGCAGTACTTC; CDR3aa: CASSLGPGAGEQYF
d_gene: TRBD1; j_gene: TRBJ2-3; v_gene: TRBV13; CDR3nt: TGTGCCAGCAGCCATGGGACAGGGGCAGATACGCAGTATTTT; CDR3aa: CASSHGTGADTQYF
d_gene: .; j_gene: TRBJ2-7; v_gene: TRBV6-5; CDR3nt: TGTGCCAGCAGTTACTCTTGGGTTGGCGAGCAGTACTTC; CDR3aa: CASSYSWVGEQYF
d_gene: TRBD2; j_gene: TRBJ2-7; v_gene: TRBV29-1; CDR3nt: TGCAGCGTGGAGACTAGCCGGGATTACGAGCAGTACTTC; CDR3aa: CSVETSRDYEQYF
d_gene: .; j_gene: TRBJ2-6; v_gene: TRBV29-1; CDR3nt: TGCAGCGTTGAAGATGTGACAGCTGGGGCCAACGTCCTGACTTTC; CDR3aa: CSVEDVTAGANVLTF
d_gene: .; j_gene: TRBJ1-2; v_gene: TRBV29-1; CDR3nt: TGCAGCTTTAAGCGGGGCCATGGCTACACCTTC; CDR3aa: CSFKRGHGYTF
d_gene: TRBD1; j_gene: TRBJ2-7; v_gene: TRBV20-1; CDR3nt: TGCAGTGCTAGTGTCCATGAGACAGGGACCTACGAGCAGTACTTC; CDR3aa: CSASVHETGTYEQYF
d_gene: .; j_gene: TRBJ2-1; v_gene: TRBV7-8; CDR3nt: TGTGCCAGCAGCATCAAAAGCTCCTACAATGAGCAGTTCTTC; CDR3aa: CASSIKSSYNEQFF
d_gene: .; j_gene: TRBJ1-4; v_gene: TRBV7-9; CDR3nt: TGTGCCAGCAGTCCGTCACTTGATGAAAAACTGTTTTTT; CDR3aa: CASSPSLDEKLFF
d_gene: .; j_gene: TRBJ1-2; v_gene: TRBV3-1; CDR3nt: TGTGCCAGCAGCCAAGGCATTAAAGGAGGAGTGATAGAAGGCGCCTATGGCTACACCTTC; CDR3aa: CASSQGIKGGVIEGAYGYTF